This T cell receptor (beta chain) was documented in a study of T cell responses to AZD1222 COVID-19 vaccine. Overall study results and limits: Donors were mostly white British, more females; clonal diversity possibly underestimated. As reported, nearly half of all spike-specific TCRs target variant regions that are unmutated. Spike-specific TCR breadth and depth were elevated following two AZD1222 doses. Dominant CD4 TCR responses targeted spike regions 160-218 and 743-854.

Remarks on this clone: Antigen: not known.

The germline gives CDR1 SGHTA, CDR2 FQGNSA. This CDR3 is 13 amino acids long. The V end lost 4 bases, the J end lost 5 bases, and 9 bases lay between the germline ends. TCRdb's table, derived via immunoSEQ multiplex PCR, lists solely in-frame clones and lacks some. The profile shows around 84,000 clones, approximately 86% of them singletons. The chain is built from TRBV7-2 and TRBJ1-5, with D unresolved. Sequences were derived from peripheral blood, sampled on day 0 of MenACWY control vaccination. This clonotype was obtained from an adult in good health. Written as DNA, the CDR3 is TGTGCCAGCAGCTCCTACAGTTATCAGCCCCAGCATTTT. Translation: CASSSYSYQPQHF.